The 8 T cell receptor beta chains listed next were all sequenced from one sample in a study of T cell changes during pregnancy in multiple sclerosis. The repertoire was sequenced with immunoSEQ multiplex PCR; TCRdb's copy has only in-frame clones and lacks some. The sample records more than 70,000 clones, around 91% being singletons. The source material was peripheral blood, sampled after pregnancy. Receptors originate from a female donor in good health, enrolled as a control in a pregnancy study.

This clone is a singleton in its sample. The V and J genes are TRBV6-1 and TRBJ2-7, with a possible D match to TRBD1 (5 bases). Germline V gene sequence: CDR1 MNHNS, CDR2 SASEGT. CDR3 length equals 13 residues. The V gene lost 7 bases and the J gene lost 5 bases, with 15 bases spanning the gap. The CDR3 spells CASNGQGINEQYF. In DNA, the CDR3 is TGTGCCAGCAACGGGCAGGGTATCAACGAGCAGTACTTC.

This sequence joins TRBV7-3 and TRBJ2-7, with 7 bases aligning to TRBD1. Germline V gene data show CDR1 as SGHTA and CDR2 as FQGTGA. This CDR3 is built from 13 residues. The J segment lost 2 bases and the V segment lost 2 bases, leaving 0 bases of the junction unmatched. The CDR3 here is CASSLQGAYEQYF. Here the CDR3 DNA reads TGTGCCAGCAGCTTACAGGGGGCCTACGAGCAGTACTTC.

V is TRBV6-5 and J is TRBJ1-5; TRBD1 aligns across 7 bases. CDR3 length: 13 residues. CDR1 and CDR2 from the germline V gene are MNHEY and SVGAGI. V lost 4 bases to trimming and J lost 6 bases; unmatched junction nucleotides: 3. CDR3 amino acids: CASSSTGFQPQHF. As DNA, the CDR3 is TGTGCCAGCAGTTCGACAGGGTTTCAGCCCCAGCATTTT.

The rearrangement uses TRBV20-1 and TRBJ2-7, with TRBD2 matching 7 bases. The ends lost 6 bases at V and 5 bases at J; junction bases unmatched: 4. The CDR3 loop spans 11 amino acids. Germline CDR1 is DFQATT and CDR2 is SNEGSKA (reference sequence). The CDR3 nucleotides read TGCAGTGCGAGCGGGACTAACGAGCAGTACTTC. Protein product: CSASGTNEQYF.

The rearrangement uses TRBV28 and TRBJ1-5; 7 bases align to TRBD1. Per the germline V gene, CDR1 is MDHEN and CDR2 is SYDVKM. The CDR3 has 15 residues. J gave up 7 bases and V 5 bases, and 11 bases lay outside the gene matches. DNA of the CDR3: TGTGCCAGCAGTCCTCCCTCCCAGGGGGTCCAGCCCCAGCATTTT. This sequence encodes CASSPPSQGVQPQHF.

This clone has only one observation. The CDR3 nucleotides are TGTGCCAGCAGCTCAGGGGGTAATAGTGGAAACACCATATATTTT. Translating it yields CASSSGGNSGNTIYF. The gene calls are TRBV7-9 and TRBJ1-3; 7 nucleotides line up with TRBD1. CDR1 and CDR2 from the germline V gene are SEHNR and FQNEAQ (reference sequence). V gave up 4 bases and J gave up 3 bases; unmatched junction bases: 6. The CDR3 is 15 amino acids. The variable domain in full, with the rest retrieved from reference TRBV7-9 and TRBJ1-3, is DTGVSQNPRHKITKRGQNVTFRCDPISEHNRLYWYRQTLGQGPEFLTYFQNEAQLEKSRLLSDRFSAERPKGSFSTLEIQRTEQGDSAMYLCASSSGGNSGNTIYFGEGSWLTVV.

To note about this clone: Within the sample, other DNA sequences also encode this same CDR3. The CDR3: CASSDSGVETQYF. As DNA, the CDR3 is TGTGCCAGCAGTGACTCAGGGGTTGAGACCCAGTACTTC. This chain uses TRBV2 with TRBJ2-5, with a tentative D call TRBD1 (6 bases). CDR1 SNHLY and CDR2 FYNNEI come from the germline V gene. This CDR3 is 13 amino acids long. The ends were cut back, 3 bases at V and 5 bases at J, with 10 bases in the middle.

V and J are TRBV7-2 and TRBJ1-4; 9 nucleotides match TRBD1. Germline V gives CDR1 SGHTA, CDR2 FQGNSA. V was pared by 4 bases and J by 8 bases, with 8 bases of the junction left unmatched. The CDR3 runs to 15 residues. The CDR3 DNA reads as TGTGCCAGCAGCTCCAGGGGACAGGGAAAGGAAAAACTGTTTTTT. Protein: CASSSRGQGKEKLFF. The full variable domain, completed using reference TRBV7-2 and TRBJ1-4, is GAGVSQSPSNKVTEKGKDVELRCDPISGHTALYWYRQSLGQGLEFLIYFQGNSAPDKSGLPSDRFSAERTGGSVSTLTIQRTQQEDSAVYLCASSSRGQGKEKLFFGSGTQLSVL.